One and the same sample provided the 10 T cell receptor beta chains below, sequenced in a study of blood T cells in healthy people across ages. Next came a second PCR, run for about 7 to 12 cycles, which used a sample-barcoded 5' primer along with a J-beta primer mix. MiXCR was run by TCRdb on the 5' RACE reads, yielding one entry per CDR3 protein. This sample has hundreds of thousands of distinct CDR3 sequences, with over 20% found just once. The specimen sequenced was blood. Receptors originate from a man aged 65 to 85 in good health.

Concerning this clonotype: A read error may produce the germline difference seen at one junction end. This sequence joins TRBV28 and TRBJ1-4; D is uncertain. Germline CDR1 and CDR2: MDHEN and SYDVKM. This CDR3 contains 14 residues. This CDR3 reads CASSSTPTNEKLSF. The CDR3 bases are TGTGCCAGCAGTTCCACACCAACTAATGAAAAACTGTCTTTT.

For the CDR3, the DNA is TGCAGTGCTAGAGATGGTCCGTGGGGGGAAAAACTGTTTTTT. It codes for CSARDGPWGEKLFF. This rearrangement joins TRBV20-1 to TRBJ1-4; D might be TRBD1 (5 bases). V lost 0 bases and J lost 8, with 13 bases in between. The CDR3 runs to 14 residues. Germline CDR1 DFQATT, CDR2 SNEGSKA (reference sequence).

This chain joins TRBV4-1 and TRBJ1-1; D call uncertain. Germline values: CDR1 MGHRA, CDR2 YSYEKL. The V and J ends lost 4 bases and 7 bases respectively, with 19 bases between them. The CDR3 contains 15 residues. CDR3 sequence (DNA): TGCGCCAGCAGCCGAGGACTGACCCCGTGGGTTGAAGCTTTCTTT. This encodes CASSRGLTPWVEAFF.

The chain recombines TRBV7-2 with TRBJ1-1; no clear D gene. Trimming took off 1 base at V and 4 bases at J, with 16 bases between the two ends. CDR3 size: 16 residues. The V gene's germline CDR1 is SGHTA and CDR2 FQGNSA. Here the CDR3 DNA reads TGTGCCAGCAGCTTAGTACCGGTTAGTGGGCGCACTGAAGCTTTCTTT. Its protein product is CASSLVPVSGRTEAFF.

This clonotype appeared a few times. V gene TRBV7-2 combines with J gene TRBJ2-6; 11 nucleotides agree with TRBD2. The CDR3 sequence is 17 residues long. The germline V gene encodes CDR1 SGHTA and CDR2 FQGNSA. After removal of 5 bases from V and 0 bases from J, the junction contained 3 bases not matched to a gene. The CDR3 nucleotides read TGTGCCAGCAGCGAAACTAGCGGGAGCTCTGGGGCCAACGTCCTGACTTTC. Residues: CASSETSGSSGANVLTF.

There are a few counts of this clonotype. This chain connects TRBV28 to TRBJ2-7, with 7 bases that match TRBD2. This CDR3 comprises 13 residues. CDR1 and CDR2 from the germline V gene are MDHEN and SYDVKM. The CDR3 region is CGTKAGVSYEQYF. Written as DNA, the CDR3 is TGTGGAACTAAGGCGGGAGTCTCCTACGAGCAGTACTTC.

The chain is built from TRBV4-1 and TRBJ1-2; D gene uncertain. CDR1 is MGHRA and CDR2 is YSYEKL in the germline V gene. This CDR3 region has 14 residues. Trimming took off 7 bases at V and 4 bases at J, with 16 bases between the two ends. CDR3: CASMAHTATYGYTF. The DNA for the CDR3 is TGCGCCAGCATGGCCCACACAGCCACCTATGGCTACACCTTC.

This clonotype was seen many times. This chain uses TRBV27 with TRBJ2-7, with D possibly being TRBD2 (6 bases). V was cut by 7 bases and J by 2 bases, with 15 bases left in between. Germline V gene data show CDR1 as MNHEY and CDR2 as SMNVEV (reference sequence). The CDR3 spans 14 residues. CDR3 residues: CASTPQTSTYEQYF. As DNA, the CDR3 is TGTGCCAGCACTCCACAAACTAGCACCTACGAGCAGTACTTC.

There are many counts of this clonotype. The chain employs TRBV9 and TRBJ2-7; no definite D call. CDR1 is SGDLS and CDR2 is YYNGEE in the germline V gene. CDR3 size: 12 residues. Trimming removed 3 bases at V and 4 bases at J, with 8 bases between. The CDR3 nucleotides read TGTGCCAGCAGCGCCGACGGGTACGAGCAGTACTTC. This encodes CASSADGYEQYF.

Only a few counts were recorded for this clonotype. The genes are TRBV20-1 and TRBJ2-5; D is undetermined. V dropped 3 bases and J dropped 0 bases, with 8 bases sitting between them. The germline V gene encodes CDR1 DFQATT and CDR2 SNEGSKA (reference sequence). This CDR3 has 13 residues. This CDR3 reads CSASFRNQETQYF. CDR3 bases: TGCAGTGCTAGTTTCCGTAACCAAGAGACCCAGTACTTC.